This T cell receptor beta chain was sequenced during a study of blood T cells in healthy people across ages. Primers used in a second PCR of roughly 6 to 11 cycles were a sample-barcoded 5' primer and a J-beta primer mix. TCRdb re-called the 5' RACE reads with MiXCR, one entry per CDR3 protein. The sample yields some 1.5 million distinct CDR3 sequences, about 45% seen once. J gave up 3 bases and V 3 bases, and 9 bases lay outside the gene matches. Germline values: CDR1 KGHDR, CDR2 SFDVKD. The CDR3 sequence is 16 residues long. The TCR sequence derives from a woman under 30 in good health. Sequencing was carried out using blood. The chain combines TRBV24-1 with TRBJ1-2, with 7 bases fitting TRBD1. In DNA form, the CDR3 reads TGTGCCACCAGTGATCCCCGGGACAGTGGGGACTATGGCTACACCTTC. It encodes CATSDPRDSGDYGYTF.